The 22 T cell receptor beta chains reported below all come from one sample, sequenced in a study of blood T cell repertoires in COVID-19. Here immunoSEQ multiplex PCR was the method, and the copy in TCRdb shows in-frame clones only, minus some. The data contain around 360,000 clones, roughly 86% of them singletons. The sequenced material came from peripheral blood. The receptor source for this set is a woman in her twenties or thirties with COVID-19, enrolled during active disease.

This chain links TRBV27 with TRBJ1-5, with D tentatively TRBD1 (6 bases). The V gene's germline CDR1 is MNHEY and CDR2 SMNVEV (reference sequence). V lost 6 bases and J 10 bases, leaving 19 bases between the germline ends. CDR3 length equals 14 residues. CDR3 loop: CASSPVGGVQPQHF. CDR3 nucleotide sequence: TGTGCCAGCAGCCCGGTTGGGGGCGTTCAACCCCAGCATTTT.

The chain joins TRBV6-5 to TRBJ2-7, with D uncertain. Germline V lookup: CDR1 MNHEY, CDR2 SVGAGI. Trimming removed 6 bases from V and 7 bases from J, with 10 bases in between. This CDR3 is built from 11 residues. CDR3 protein: CASSYGPEQYF. The CDR3 region has the DNA TGTGCCAGCAGCTATGGGCCTGAGCAGTACTTC.

The chain carries TRBV14 and TRBJ2-1, with unresolved D. Deletions cut 1 base from V and 9 bases from J, with 7 bases between. Germline V CDR1 and CDR2: SGHDN, FVKESK. This CDR3 is built from 12 residues. This CDR3 is CASSQVSGEQFF. The CDR3 region has the DNA TGTGCCAGCAGCCAAGTATCCGGTGAGCAGTTCTTC.

The rearrangement links TRBV2 to TRBJ2-3; TRBD2 matches at 7 bases. The CDR3 extends over 16 amino acids. Germline assignment: CDR1 SNHLY and CDR2 FYNNEI. V lost 0 bases, J lost 1 base, and 4 bases stayed unmatched. The CDR3 here is CASSEAGGIGTDTQYF. The CDR3 region has the DNA TGTGCCAGCAGTGAAGCGGGGGGGATAGGCACAGATACGCAGTATTTT.

This clone was observed a few times. This sequence joins TRBV7-9 and TRBJ2-7; 7 positions agree with TRBD2. Germline-derived CDR1 and CDR2 are SEHNR and FQNEAQ (reference sequence). The CDR3 loop spans 16 amino acids. With V trimmed by 4 bases and J by 1 base, 10 bases remained unmatched. The CDR3 DNA reads TGTGCCAGCAGCTCCCTTGGCGGGGAGGGGTCCTACGAGCAGTACTTC. It translates to CASSSLGGEGSYEQYF.

The chain recombines TRBV9 with TRBJ2-7; 15 nucleotides line up with TRBD2. With V trimmed by 3 bases and J by 7 bases, 5 bases remained unmatched. CDR1 and CDR2 from the germline V gene are SGDLS and YYNGEE. There are 15 residues in the CDR3. The chain's CDR3 is CASSEGLAGGLEQYF. In DNA, the CDR3 is TGTGCCAGCAGCGAGGGACTAGCGGGAGGTCTAGAGCAGTACTTC.

V gene TRBV2 combines with J gene TRBJ1-4; 7 nucleotides agree with TRBD1. The V gene's germline CDR1 is SNHLY and CDR2 FYNNEI. The CDR3 consists of 14 residues. V shed 5 bases, J shed 3 bases, and the junction held 3 bases outside the gene matches. The CDR3 spells CASSRQGPNEKLFF. The CDR3 nucleotides are TGTGCCAGCAGTAGACAGGGACCTAATGAAAAACTGTTTTTT.

The J gene is TRBJ2-7, the V gene TRBV30; 9 bases are shared with TRBD1. The CDR3 consists of 13 residues. V was clipped by 4 bases and J by 5 bases; unmatched bases: 6. Germline CDR1 is GTSNPN and CDR2 is SVGIG (reference sequence). The CDR3 loop reads CAWTRDRANEQYF. The CDR3 DNA follows: TGTGCCTGGACCCGGGACAGGGCGAACGAGCAGTACTTC.

The V and J genes are TRBV29-1 and TRBJ2-2, with a weak D call TRBD2 (5 bases). Between the trimmed V and J ends, which lost 7 bases and 4 bases, there was a span of 13 bases. The V gene's germline CDR1 is SQVTM and CDR2 ANQGSEA. This CDR3 region has 13 residues. CDR3 loop: CSAGEGGTGELFF. The CDR3 nucleotides are TGCAGCGCCGGAGAGGGTGGCACCGGGGAGCTGTTTTTT.

With regard to this clone: Other DNA variants within this sample encode the same CDR3. The chain employs TRBV9 and TRBJ2-7, with a possible D match to TRBD2 (6 bases). The CDR3 consists of 14 residues. The germline V gene encodes CDR1 SGDLS and CDR2 YYNGEE. V was pared by 4 bases and J by 1 base, with 12 bases between. The CDR3 region is CASSPGTGSYEQYF. CDR3 bases: TGTGCCAGCAGCCCCGGGACTGGTTCCTACGAGCAGTACTTC.

This chain links TRBV7-2 with TRBJ2-7; the D is unclear. The V and J ends lost 0 bases and 3 bases respectively, with 15 bases between them. Germline assignment: CDR1 SGHTA and CDR2 FQGNSA. The CDR3 spans 16 residues. CDR3 bases: TGTGCCAGCAGCTTAGCGCCGGGTCCGAACCTCTACGAGCAGTACTTC. This translates into CASSLAPGPNLYEQYF.

V is TRBV19 and J is TRBJ2-5; the D gene is possibly TRBD2 (6 bases). The ends were cut back, 2 bases at V and 1 base at J, with 14 bases in the middle. Germline lookup yields CDR1 LNHDA and CDR2 SQIVND (reference sequence). This CDR3 spans 16 amino acids. In DNA form, the CDR3 reads TGTGCCAGTAGTATAACACGTATCGGGGGCCAAGAGACCCAGTACTTC. Translation gives CASSITRIGGQETQYF.

This rearrangement joins TRBV2 to TRBJ2-3; 8 bases are a match to TRBD1. V shed 5 bases, J shed 2 bases, and the junction held 6 bases outside the gene matches. The germline CDR1 and CDR2 sequences are SNHLY and FYNNEI. This CDR3 has 15 amino acids. Here the CDR3 reads CASSSLDRATDTQYF. The CDR3 region has the DNA TGTGCCAGCAGTTCCTTGGACAGGGCCACAGATACGCAGTATTTT.

The chain recombines TRBV12-3 or TRBV12-4 with TRBJ2-1; TRBD1 is a possible D gene (5 bases). This CDR3 spans 13 amino acids. V was clipped by 5 bases and J by 8 bases, with 13 bases between them. The CDR3, as DNA: TGTGCCAGCAGTGCCTCCTGGGGCCATGAGCAGTTCTTC. Protein sequence: CASSASWGHEQFF.

The chain uses TRBV3-1 (or the pseudogene TRBV3-2) and TRBJ2-5, with 7 bases lining up with TRBD2. The CDR3 contains 15 residues. With V trimmed by 3 bases and J by 4 bases, 8 bases remained unmatched. Per germline, CDR1 LGHDT and CDR2 YNNKEL (reference sequence). CDR3 nucleotides: TGTGCCAGCAGCCATGGCGGGAGTGGGGTAGAGACCCAGTACTTC. This translates into CASSHGGSGVETQYF.

The chain carries TRBV28 and TRBJ1-5; 11 nucleotides match TRBD1. J gave up 3 bases and V 6 bases, and 13 bases lay outside the gene matches. The CDR3 runs 18 residues. Germline V gene sequence: CDR1 MDHEN, CDR2 SYDVKM. The CDR3 region has the DNA TGTGCCAGCAGACGGACAGGGGGCTTTGGGGTTGTCAATCAGCCCCAGCATTTT. Translated, it gives CASRRTGGFGVVNQPQHF.

The chain links TRBV19 to TRBJ2-2, with 10 positions matching TRBD1. J gave up 6 bases and V 5 bases, and 9 bases lay outside the gene matches. CDR1 and CDR2 from the germline V gene are LNHDA and SQIVND (reference sequence). This CDR3 spans 16 amino acids. CDR3 nucleotides: TGTGCCAGTAGTCCAGTCCGGGACAGGGGCGCCGGGGAGCTGTTTTTT. Amino acid sequence: CASSPVRDRGAGELFF.

The V gene is TRBV7-3, the J gene TRBJ2-3, with a tentative D call TRBD2 (6 bases). CDR1 and CDR2 (germline): SGHTA, FQGTGA. V lost 5 bases, J lost 5 bases, and 17 bases lay in between. The CDR3 length is 15 residues. Here the CDR3 reads CASSLSSDSKDTQYF. DNA for the CDR3: TGTGCCAGCAGCCTCTCTAGCGACTCAAAAGATACGCAGTATTTT.

This chain connects TRBV24-1 to TRBJ2-2; 11 bases agree with TRBD2. Trimming took 1 base from V and 5 from J; bases not matched to a gene: 2. Germline lookup yields CDR1 KGHDR and CDR2 SFDVKD. This CDR3 is built from 16 residues. In DNA, the CDR3 is TGTGCCACCAGTGATTTTCCTAGCGGGAGGACCGGGGAGCTGTTTTTT. It codes for CATSDFPSGRTGELFF.

V is TRBV4-1 and J is TRBJ2-7, with TRBD2 as a possible D gene (6 bases). The CDR3 loop spans 14 amino acids. Trimming took off 0 bases at V and 4 bases at J, with 10 bases between the two ends. CDR1 is MGHRA, CDR2 YSYEKL, per germline. The CDR3 bases are TGCGCCAGCAGCCAAGAGCGACTAGGGTACGAGCAGTACTTC. Its translation is CASSQERLGYEQYF.

This sequence joins TRBV7-6 and TRBJ2-3, with 9 bases aligning to TRBD1. CDR1 is SGHVS and CDR2 is FNYEAQ in the germline V gene. V lost 5 bases, J lost 2 bases, and 5 bases stayed unmatched. The CDR3 consists of 15 residues. CDR3 in DNA: TGTGCCAGCAGCCCCGGGACAGGGAACACAGATACGCAGTATTTT. Translating it yields CASSPGTGNTDTQYF.

The V call is TRBV2, the J call TRBJ1-4; 7 nucleotides line up with TRBD1. Germline V CDR1 and CDR2: SNHLY, FYNNEI. The CDR3 loop spans 14 amino acids. The V and J ends lost 3 bases and 6 bases, in that order; junction bases with no gene match: 4. CDR3 sequence (DNA): TGTGCCAGCAGTGAGACAGGGCCCTATGAAAAACTGTTTTTT. Its protein product is CASSETGPYEKLFF.